A selection of T cell receptor beta chains follows, all from one sample in a study of identical twins. From the 5' RACE reads, TCRdb called clonotypes with MiXCR, one entry per CDR3 protein. The sample has fewer than 350,000 distinct CDR3 sequences; approximately 8% are singletons. These same data were also listed under a study on yellow fever vaccine responses in identical twins.

Sequencing was done on a sample of memory (CD45RO+) T cells sorted from blood. The receptor source for this set is a woman between 18 and 29 years old in good health. The conserved cysteine and the conserved F or W are not part of the CDR3 here.

j_call | v_call | cdr3_aa
TRBJ1-5 | TRBV6-1 | ASRPQGGSNQPQH
TRBJ2-3 | TRBV10-3 | AISESDFTRTDTQY
TRBJ1-6 | TRBV7-9 | ASSLINSPLH
TRBJ2-7 | TRBV6-5 | ASSWGREAYEQY
TRBJ2-1 | TRBV29-1 | SVEDPGGGNYNEQF
TRBJ2-1 | TRBV6-5 | ASSYSGEDEQF
TRBJ1-2 | TRBV12-3/TRBV12-4 | ASSYYNLTGQNYGYT
TRBJ2-7 | TRBV29-1 | SVERGLGTSGRAYEQY
TRBJ1-2 | TRBV4-1 | ASSQVFGVAGYT
TRBJ2-1 | TRBV6-1 | ASNRYRGNEQF
TRBJ2-2 | TRBV7-8 | ASSPGTAGELF
TRBJ2-2 | TRBV9 | ASSRGQDGGTGELF
TRBJ2-2 | TRBV12-3/TRBV12-4 | ASNPGGTGKTGELF
TRBJ1-2 | TRBV10-1 | ASSEGRLNGYT
TRBJ2-2 | TRBV7-3 | ASSLVPSENTGELF
TRBJ2-2 | TRBV12-3/TRBV12-4 | ASSSTWELF
TRBJ1-2 | TRBV5-1 | ASSFDRGGGYT
TRBJ2-3 | TRBV6-5 | ASSYERGDTQY
TRBJ2-3 | TRBV7-8 | ASSARLENLGTQY
TRBJ1-2 | TRBV12-3/TRBV12-4 | ASTLGQGYGYT
TRBJ2-1 | TRBV5-4 | ASRRDSYNEQF
TRBJ1-1 | TRBV10-3 | AISVIGDGTEAF
TRBJ2-1 | TRBV24-1 | ATSDLSGGPVEQF